This T cell receptor (beta chain) was captured by sequencing in a study of T-cell memory formation after mild COVID-19. Study-level information: Among the donors, TCR clusters were largely specific to each donor. Study results and caveats: CD8+ contracting clones occupied EMRA, while CD4+ ones occupied mainly CM and EM. Memory sampled before infection contained some responding clones, suggesting cross-reactive memory joined.

A few counts support this clonotype. Antigen: not known. TCRdb processed the 5' RACE reads anew with MiXCR; each CDR3 protein has one entry. The sample lists a few hundred thousand distinct CDR3 sequences; less than 25% were seen once. The V gene lost 6 bases and the J gene lost 2 bases, with 18 bases spanning the gap. Germline V CDR1 and CDR2: DFQATT, SNEGSKA (reference sequence). The CDR3 has 15 amino acids. The origin of this receptor is an adult woman who had mild COVID-19 (a few samples of this study predate the infection). Cell type and time point are not known. The sequenced sample was PBMCs or a T cell subset sorted from them (not recorded which). J is TRBJ2-3 and V is TRBV20-1; either TRBD1 or TRBD2 may supply D (5 bases each). In DNA, the CDR3 is TGCAGTGCCACCAACTATAGGGACCCCACAGATACGCAGTATTTT. This codes for CSATNYRDPTDTQYF.